The T cell receptor beta chain under discussion was sequenced for a study of shared T cell receptors in the human thymus. J gave up 1 base and V 4 bases, and 8 bases lay outside the gene matches. The CDR3 spans 17 residues. Germline values: CDR1 SGHTA, CDR2 FQGNSA. Clones were sequenced by immunoSEQ multiplex PCR, and TCRdb holds only the in-frame ones, with some missing. Among 600,000 to 900,000 clones listed, over 75% were seen once. These data were also reused for a study on human thymus T cells.

The sequenced material came from thymocytes. This TCR derives from a girl under three years old with a congenital heart defect. The rearrangement joins TRBV7-2 to TRBJ2-3; 10 positions match TRBD1. CDR3 loop: CASSSSRDRGGTDTQYF. The CDR3 nucleotides read TGTGCCAGCAGCTCAAGCCGGGACAGGGGCGGCACAGATACGCAGTATTTT.